What follows describes a single TCR beta chain. Per the authors' pipeline: Reference gene primer amplification gave nucleated cell count estimates. Method: immunoSEQ multiplex PCR; TCRdb's copy keeps in-frame clones and lacks some. D and trimming were read from the DNA, whereas the V and J calls and clone size are those reported in that table. The sample includes roughly 200,000 clones, around 90% of them seen just once. This sample was taken from a study of blood T cell repertoires in COVID-19. Overall study context: The United States, Italy and Spain provided the acute and convalescent COVID-19 samples. Sample material is recorded as cDNA or gDNA derived from T cells, B-cell-depleted T cells, or PBMCs.

The CDR3 contains 12 residues. The germline gives CDR1 SQVTM, CDR2 ANQGSEA. V gave up 3 bases and J gave up 6 bases, with 10 bases separating them. This chain connects TRBV29-1 to TRBJ2-3; unclear D gene. This TCR came from a woman younger than 30 who had recovered from COVID-19. The sequencing input was peripheral blood. The CDR3 DNA is TGCAGCGTTGACCGGGTGGAGGATACGCAGTATTTT. Translation: CSVDRVEDTQYF.